This T cell receptor (beta chain) was found in a study of response to subunit inactivated influenza vaccine. This clonotype was seen a few times. Its antigen remains unknown. The CDR3 is 14 amino acids. The J segment lost 2 bases and the V segment lost 5 bases, leaving 3 bases of the junction unmatched. From the RT-PCR reads, TCRdb called clonotypes with MiXCR, one entry per CDR3 protein. The table lists more than 450,000 distinct CDR3 sequences, about an eighth of them singletons. Study-wide results and caveats: Few additional T cells are recruited per seasonal influenza vaccination, authors suggested.

The source of this sequence is a man in his fifties or sixties who received an inactivated influenza vaccine. Sequences were derived from PBMCs from blood, sampled on the day of vaccination. V is TRBV12-3 or TRBV12-4 and J is TRBJ1-3; 7 bases line up with TRBD1. The CDR3 region is CASSRQGPGNTIYF. CDR3 DNA: TGTGCCAGCAGTAGACAGGGCCCTGGAAACACCATATATTTT.